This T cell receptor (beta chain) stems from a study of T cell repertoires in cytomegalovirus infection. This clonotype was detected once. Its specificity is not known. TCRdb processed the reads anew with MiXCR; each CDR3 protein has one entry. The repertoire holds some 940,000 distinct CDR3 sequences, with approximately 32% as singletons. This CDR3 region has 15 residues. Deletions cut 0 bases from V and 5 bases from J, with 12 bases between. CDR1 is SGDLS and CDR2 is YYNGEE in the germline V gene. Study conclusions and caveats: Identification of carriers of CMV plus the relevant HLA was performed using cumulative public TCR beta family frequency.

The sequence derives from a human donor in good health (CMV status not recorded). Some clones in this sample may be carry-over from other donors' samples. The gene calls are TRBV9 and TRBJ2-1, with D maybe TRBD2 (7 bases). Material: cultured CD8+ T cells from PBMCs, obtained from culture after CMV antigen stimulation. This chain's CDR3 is CASSVGGGANNEQFF. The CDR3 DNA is TGTGCCAGCAGCGTAGGTGGGGGGGCAAACAATGAGCAGTTCTTC.